The TCR beta chain described here comes from a study of cytomegalovirus exposure and HLA in healthy donors. Study observations and caveats: V- and J-gene trimming of TCR beta was linked (in a later analysis) to a missense DCLRE1C variant. Other equally common chains were less clonally expanded than HLA-associated TCR beta chains, a later analysis showed.

PCR primers comprised 60 Vbeta and 13 Jbeta primers. Clones were read by immunoSEQ multiplex PCR, and TCRdb kept only the in-frame ones, dropping some. The sample lists over 130,000 clones, more than 75% occurring once. The study did not record CMV serostatus for this donor. CDR1 SGHRS and CDR2 YFSETQ come from the germline V gene. V dropped 1 base and J dropped 6 bases, with 14 bases sitting between them. CDR3 length: 15 residues. This clone has a handful of counts. The target antigen is unknown. This chain uses TRBV5-1 with TRBJ2-1; D is uncertain. Input material: PBMCs. This sequence originates from a human donor in good health. The CDR3 protein is CASSLTTTPTNEQFF. Written as DNA, the CDR3 is TGCGCCAGCAGCTTGACTACTACCCCCACCAATGAGCAGTTCTTC.